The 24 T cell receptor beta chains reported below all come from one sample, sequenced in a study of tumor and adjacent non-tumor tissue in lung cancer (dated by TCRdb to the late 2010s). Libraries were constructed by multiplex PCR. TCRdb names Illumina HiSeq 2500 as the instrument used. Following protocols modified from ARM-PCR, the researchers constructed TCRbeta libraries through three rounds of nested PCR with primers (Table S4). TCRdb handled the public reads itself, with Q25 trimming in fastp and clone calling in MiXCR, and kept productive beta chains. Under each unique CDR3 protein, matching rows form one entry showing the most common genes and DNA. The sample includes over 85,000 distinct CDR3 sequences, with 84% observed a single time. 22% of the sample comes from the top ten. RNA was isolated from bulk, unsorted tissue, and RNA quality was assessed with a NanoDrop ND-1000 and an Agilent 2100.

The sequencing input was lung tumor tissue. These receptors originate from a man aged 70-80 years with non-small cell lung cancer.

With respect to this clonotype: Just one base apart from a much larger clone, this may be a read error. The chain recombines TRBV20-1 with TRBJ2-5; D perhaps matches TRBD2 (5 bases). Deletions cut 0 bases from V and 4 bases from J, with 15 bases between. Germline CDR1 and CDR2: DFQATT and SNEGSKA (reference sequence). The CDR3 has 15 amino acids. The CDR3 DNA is TGCAGTGCTAGAGATATCACTAGTCGAGCAGAGACCCAGTACTTC. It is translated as CSARDITSRAETQYF.

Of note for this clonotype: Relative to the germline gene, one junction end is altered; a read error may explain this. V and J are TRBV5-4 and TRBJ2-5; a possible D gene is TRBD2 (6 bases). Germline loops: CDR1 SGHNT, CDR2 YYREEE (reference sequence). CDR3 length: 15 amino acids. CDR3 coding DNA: TGTGCCAGCAGCTTGACGGGAGTTGTTGTGGAGACCCAGTATTTC. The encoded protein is CASSLTGVVVETQYF.

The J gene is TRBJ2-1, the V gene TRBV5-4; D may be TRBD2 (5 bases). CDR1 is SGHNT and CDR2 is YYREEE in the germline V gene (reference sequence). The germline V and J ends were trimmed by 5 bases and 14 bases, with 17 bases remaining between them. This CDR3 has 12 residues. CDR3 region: CASSERAAGEFF. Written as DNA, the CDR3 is TGTGCCAGCAGTGAGAGAGCGGCTGGGGAGTTCTTC.

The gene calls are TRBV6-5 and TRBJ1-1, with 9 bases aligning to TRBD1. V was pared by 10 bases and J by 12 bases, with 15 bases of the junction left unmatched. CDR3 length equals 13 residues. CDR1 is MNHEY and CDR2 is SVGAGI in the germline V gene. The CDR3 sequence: CANRSRQGVRPFF. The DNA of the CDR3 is TGTGCCAACAGATCCAGACAGGGGGTAAGGCCTTTCTTT.

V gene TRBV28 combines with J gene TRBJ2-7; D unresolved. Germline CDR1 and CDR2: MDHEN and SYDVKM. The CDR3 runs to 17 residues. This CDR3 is CVNSLSDLFHGSYEQYF. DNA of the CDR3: TGTGTCAACAGTTTATCCGACTTGTTCCATGGTTCCTACGAGCAGTACTTC. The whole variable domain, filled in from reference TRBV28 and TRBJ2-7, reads DVKVTQSSRYLVKRTGEKVFLECVQDMDHENMFWYRQDPGLGLRLIYFSYDVKMKEKGDIPEGYSVSREKKERFSLILESASTNQTSMYLCVNSLSDLFHGSYEQYFGPGTRLTVT.

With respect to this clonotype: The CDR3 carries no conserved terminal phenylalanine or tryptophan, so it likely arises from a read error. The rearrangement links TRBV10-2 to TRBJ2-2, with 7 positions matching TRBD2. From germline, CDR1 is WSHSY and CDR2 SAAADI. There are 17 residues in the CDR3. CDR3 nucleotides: TGCGCCAGCAGTGTTTCAGGACTAGGTCGGTCCACCTGGGAGCTGTTTATT. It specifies CASSVSGLGRSTWELFI.

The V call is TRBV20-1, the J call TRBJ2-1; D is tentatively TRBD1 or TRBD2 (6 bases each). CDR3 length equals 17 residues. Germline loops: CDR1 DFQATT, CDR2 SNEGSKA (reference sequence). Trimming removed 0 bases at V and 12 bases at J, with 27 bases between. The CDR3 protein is CSARDPSWGAGWDVQFF. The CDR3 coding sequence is TGCAGTGCTAGAGATCCCAGCTGGGGGGCTGGTTGGGATGTGCAGTTCTTC.

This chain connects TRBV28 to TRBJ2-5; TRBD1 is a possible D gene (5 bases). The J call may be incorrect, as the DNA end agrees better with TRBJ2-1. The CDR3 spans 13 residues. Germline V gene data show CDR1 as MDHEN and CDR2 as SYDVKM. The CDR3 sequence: CASSDHRKEIQFF. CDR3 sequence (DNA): TGTGCCAGCAGTGATCACAGGAAAGAGATCCAGTTCTTC.

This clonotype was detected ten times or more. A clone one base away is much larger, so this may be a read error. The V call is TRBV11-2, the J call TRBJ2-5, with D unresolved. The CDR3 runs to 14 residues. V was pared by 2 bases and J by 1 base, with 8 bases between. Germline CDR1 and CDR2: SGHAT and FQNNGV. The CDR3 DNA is TGTGCCAGCAGCTTACTCGCCCTCCAAGAGACCCAGTACTTC. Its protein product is CASSLLALQETQYF. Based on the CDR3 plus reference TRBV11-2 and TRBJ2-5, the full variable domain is EAGVAQSPRYKIIEKRQSVAFWCNPISGHATLYWYQQILGQGPKLLIQFQNNGVVDDSQLPKDRFSAERLKGVDSTLKIQPAKLEDSAVYLCASSLLALQETQYFGPGTRLLVL.

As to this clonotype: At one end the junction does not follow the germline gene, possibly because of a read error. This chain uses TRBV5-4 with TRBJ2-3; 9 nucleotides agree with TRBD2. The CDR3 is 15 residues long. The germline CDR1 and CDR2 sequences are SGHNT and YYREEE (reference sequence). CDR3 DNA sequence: TGTTCCAGTAGCTGGCGGGGGGGCCGGGCAGGTACGCAGTATTTT. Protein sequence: CSSSWRGGRAGTQYF.

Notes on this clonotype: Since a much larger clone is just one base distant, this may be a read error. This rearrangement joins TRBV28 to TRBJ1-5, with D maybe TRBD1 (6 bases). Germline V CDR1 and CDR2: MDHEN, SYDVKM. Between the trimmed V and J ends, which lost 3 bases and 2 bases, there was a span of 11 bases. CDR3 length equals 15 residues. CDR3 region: CASSFQGHGNQPQHF. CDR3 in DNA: TGTGCCAGCAGTTTCCAGGGGCATGGCAATCAGCCCCAGCATTTT.

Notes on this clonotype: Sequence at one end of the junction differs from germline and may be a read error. The CDR3 here is CSLLPYMTGGGHRYAVF. The CDR3, as DNA: TGCAGCTTACTCCCATATATGACAGGGGGGGGACACAGATACGCAGTATTT. The chain employs TRBV29-1 and TRBJ2-3; 9 bases line up with TRBD1. Germline CDR1 reads SQVTM; CDR2 reads ANQGSEA. CDR3 length equals 17 residues.

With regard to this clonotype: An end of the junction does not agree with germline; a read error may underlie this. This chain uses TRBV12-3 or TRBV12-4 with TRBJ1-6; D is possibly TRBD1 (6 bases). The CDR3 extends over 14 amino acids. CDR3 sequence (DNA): TGTGCTAGCAGTCGGACAGTCTATAATTTACCCCTCCAGTTT. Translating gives CASSRTVYNLPLQF.

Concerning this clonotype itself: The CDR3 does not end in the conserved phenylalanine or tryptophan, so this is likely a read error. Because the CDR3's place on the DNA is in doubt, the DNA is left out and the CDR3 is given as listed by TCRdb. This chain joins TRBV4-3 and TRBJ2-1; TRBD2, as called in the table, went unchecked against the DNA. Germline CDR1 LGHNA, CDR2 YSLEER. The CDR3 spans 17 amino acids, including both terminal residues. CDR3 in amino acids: CASSQDPAGAEYNERFL.

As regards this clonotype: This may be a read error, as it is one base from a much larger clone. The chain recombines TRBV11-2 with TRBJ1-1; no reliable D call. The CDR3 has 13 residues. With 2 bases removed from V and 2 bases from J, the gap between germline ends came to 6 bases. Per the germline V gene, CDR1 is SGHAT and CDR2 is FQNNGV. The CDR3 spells CASSLLDNTEAFF. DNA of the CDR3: TGTGCCAGCAGCTTATTAGATAACACTGAAGCTTTCTTT. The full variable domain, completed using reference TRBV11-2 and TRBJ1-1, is EAGVAQSPRYKIIEKRQSVAFWCNPISGHATLYWYQQILGQGPKLLIQFQNNGVVDDSQLPKDRFSAERLKGVDSTLKIQPAKLEDSAVYLCASSLLDNTEAFFGQGTRLTVV.

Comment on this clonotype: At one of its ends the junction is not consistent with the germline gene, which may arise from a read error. The CDR3 sequence is CASSQDGLAGGLEQLF. CDR3 DNA sequence: TGCGCCAGCAGCCAAGATGGACTAGCGGGAGGGCTCGAGCAGCTATTC. The chain recombines TRBV4-3 with TRBJ2-1, with TRBD2 matching over 15 bases. CDR3 length: 16 amino acids. Looked up from germline, CDR1 is LGHNA and CDR2 is YSLEER.

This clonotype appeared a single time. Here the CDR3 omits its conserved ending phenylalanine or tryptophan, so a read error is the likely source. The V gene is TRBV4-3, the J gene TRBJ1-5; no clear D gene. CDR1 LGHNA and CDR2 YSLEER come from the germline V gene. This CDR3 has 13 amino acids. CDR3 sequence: CDSSPQKGQPQHI. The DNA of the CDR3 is TGCGACAGCAGCCCGCAGAAAGGGCAGCCCCAGCATATT.

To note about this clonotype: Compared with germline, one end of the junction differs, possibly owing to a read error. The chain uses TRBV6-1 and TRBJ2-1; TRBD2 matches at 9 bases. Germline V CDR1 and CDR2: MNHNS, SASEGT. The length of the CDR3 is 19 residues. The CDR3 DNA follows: TGTGCCAACAGTGATGATACGCAGTTACAGCGGGAGGCCCACAATGAGCAGTTCTTC. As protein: CANSDDTQLQREAHNEQFF.

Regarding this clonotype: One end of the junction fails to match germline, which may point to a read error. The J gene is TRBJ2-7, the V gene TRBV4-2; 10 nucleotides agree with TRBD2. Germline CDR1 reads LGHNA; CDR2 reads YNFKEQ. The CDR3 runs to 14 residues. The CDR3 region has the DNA TGTGCCAACAGCCGAGCGGGAGGGTCTCACGAGCAGTACTTC. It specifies CANSRAGGSHEQYF.

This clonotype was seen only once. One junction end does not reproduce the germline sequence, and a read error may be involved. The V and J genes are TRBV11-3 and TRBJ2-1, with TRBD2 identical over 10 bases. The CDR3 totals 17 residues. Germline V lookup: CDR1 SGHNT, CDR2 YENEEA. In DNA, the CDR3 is TGTGCCAGCAGCATCCTAGGGACTAGCGAGGGCTACAATGAGCAATTCTTC. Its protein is CASSILGTSEGYNEQFF.

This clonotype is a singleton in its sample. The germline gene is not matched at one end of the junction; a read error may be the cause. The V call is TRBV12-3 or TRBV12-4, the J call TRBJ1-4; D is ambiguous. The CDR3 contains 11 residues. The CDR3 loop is CASSTWEKLFF. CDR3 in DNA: TGTGCCAGCAGTACATGGGAAAAACTATTTTTT.

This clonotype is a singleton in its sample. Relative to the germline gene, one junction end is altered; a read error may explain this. In nucleotides, the CDR3 is TGTGCCATCATCTCCCCAGACTACACCGGGGAGTTGTTTTTT. It codes for CAIISPDYTGELFF. The chain employs TRBV11-2 and TRBJ2-2; perhaps TRBD2 as D (5 bases). From germline, CDR1 is SGHAT and CDR2 FQNNGV. The CDR3 runs to 14 residues.

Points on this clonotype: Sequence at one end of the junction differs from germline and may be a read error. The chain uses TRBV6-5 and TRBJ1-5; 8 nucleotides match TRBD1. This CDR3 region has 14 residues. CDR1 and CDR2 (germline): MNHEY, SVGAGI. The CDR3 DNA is TGTGCCAGCAGTTCGACAGGGGACAATCAGTCCCAGCATTTT. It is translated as CASSSTGDNQSQHF.

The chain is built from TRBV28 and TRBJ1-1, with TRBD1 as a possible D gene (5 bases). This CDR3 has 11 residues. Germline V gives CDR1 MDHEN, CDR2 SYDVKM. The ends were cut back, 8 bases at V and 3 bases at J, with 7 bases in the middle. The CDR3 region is CASCRDTEAFF. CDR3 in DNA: TGTGCCAGCTGCAGGGACACTGAAGCTTTCTTT.